This T cell receptor (beta chain) was documented in a study of T-cell memory formation after mild COVID-19 (dated by TCRdb to about 2021). Regarding the complete study: Most TCR sequence clusters were specific to one of the two donors. Longitudinal TCRalpha and TCRbeta repertoire sequencing tracked T-cell clones expanding and contracting after mild COVID-19 in a couple of donors. The cohort was made up of two young adult volunteers, one female and one male, who were previously healthy. Summary of the overall study and its limitations: Contracting CD4+ clones were located mainly in the CM and EM memory subsets, whereas CD8+ clones were found to be enriched in EMRA. The study covered only two mild cases, and larger cohorts including severe cases with pre-infection samples were considered necessary. Some responding clones were detected in pre-infection memory, which suggested that pre-existing cross-reactive memory T cells had joined the SARS-CoV-2 response. The second-wave clones that peaked on day 37 were not confirmed to be SARS-CoV-2 specific. Balanced CD4/CD8 phenotypes were observed for clones contracting from day 15 to 85, whereas a bias towards CD4+ was observed for a second wave of clones expanding from day 15 to 37.

PBMCs were isolated by Ficoll-Paque density gradient centrifugation. In the case of this clonotype: What antigen it recognizes has not been identified. Qualities for individual bases were not recorded, and no much larger clone is one base off.

CDR1 and CDR2 were assigned from the germline V gene (reference sequence) as MNHEY and SMNVEV. The CDR3 sequence holds 16 residues, the cysteine and phenylalanine included. The kept DNA is CDR3 alone, 48 bases in frame from the first base. V loses 1 base of germline sequence and J loses 1 base, and the interval between the two ends is 11 bases. The instrument was an Illumina NovaSeq 6000. cDNA libraries for TCRalpha and TCRbeta were prepared by 5'RACE using constant-segment primers, with sample barcodes and unique molecular identifiers added. RNA was extracted from every sample with Trizol reagent. Library amplification was performed in two PCR steps, and a second sample barcode and Illumina TruSeq adapters were introduced in the second step. Libraries were sequenced on an Illumina NovaSeq with 2 x 150 bp paired-end reads. The original methods were these. Reads were demultiplexed and collapsed into UMI-guided consensus sequences with migec v1.2.7. Using mixcr v2.1.11, UMI consensuses were aligned to TRA and TRB V and J templates and then assembled into clonotypes. Clonotypes were classified as expanded or contracted when called significant by both edgeR and NoisET, with noise models trained on biological replicates. For edgeR calls, the cutoffs were a false discovery rate-adjusted p below 0.01 and a log2 fold-change threshold of 1. As an exploratory analysis of dynamics, PCA with hierarchical clustering was applied to max-normalized trajectories of the 1000 most abundant clonotypes. Each responding clone was given a CD4 or CD8 phenotype based on the CD4+ and CD8+ repertoires, which had been sequenced separately. TCRdb redid the processing of the public reads, applying fastp at Q25 and MiXCR, and retained in-frame beta chains. Rows are combined by CDR3 protein, so each entry shows the most common genes and DNA. These V and J calls rely on TCRdb rather than the paper's analysis. For this sample the table gives 300,000 to 350,000 distinct CDR3 sequences, of which 10% to 15% were detected only once. The top ten hold about a fifth of the sample.

The TCR was taken from a man between 18 and 35 years old who had mild COVID-19 (a few samples of this study predate the infection). The sample titles of this study are shuffled in the database, so cell type and time point are left out; the donor was told from shared clones. This sequence uses TRBV27 and TRBJ1-5; the best D guess is TRBD1, with 5 bases matching. Material for sequencing was PBMCs or a T cell subset sorted from them (not recorded which). The DNA is as follows: TGTGCCAGCAGTTTATTTGGGGGGAGAAGCAATCAGCCCCAGCATTTT. It translates to CASSLFGGRSNQPQHF.